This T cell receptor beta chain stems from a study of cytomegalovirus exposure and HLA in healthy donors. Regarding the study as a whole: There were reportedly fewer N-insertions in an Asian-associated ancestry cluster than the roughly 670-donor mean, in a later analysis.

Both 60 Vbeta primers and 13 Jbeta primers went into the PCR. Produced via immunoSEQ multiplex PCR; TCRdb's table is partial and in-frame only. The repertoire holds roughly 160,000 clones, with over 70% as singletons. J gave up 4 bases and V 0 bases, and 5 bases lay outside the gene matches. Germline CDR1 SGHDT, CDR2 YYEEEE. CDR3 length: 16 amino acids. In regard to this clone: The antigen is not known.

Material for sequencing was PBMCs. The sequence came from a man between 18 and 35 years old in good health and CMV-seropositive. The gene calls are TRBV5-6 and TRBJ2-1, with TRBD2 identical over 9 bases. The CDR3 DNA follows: TGTGCCAGCAGCTTGGAAAGGACTAGCGATTACAATGAGCAGTTCTTC. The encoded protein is CASSLERTSDYNEQFF.